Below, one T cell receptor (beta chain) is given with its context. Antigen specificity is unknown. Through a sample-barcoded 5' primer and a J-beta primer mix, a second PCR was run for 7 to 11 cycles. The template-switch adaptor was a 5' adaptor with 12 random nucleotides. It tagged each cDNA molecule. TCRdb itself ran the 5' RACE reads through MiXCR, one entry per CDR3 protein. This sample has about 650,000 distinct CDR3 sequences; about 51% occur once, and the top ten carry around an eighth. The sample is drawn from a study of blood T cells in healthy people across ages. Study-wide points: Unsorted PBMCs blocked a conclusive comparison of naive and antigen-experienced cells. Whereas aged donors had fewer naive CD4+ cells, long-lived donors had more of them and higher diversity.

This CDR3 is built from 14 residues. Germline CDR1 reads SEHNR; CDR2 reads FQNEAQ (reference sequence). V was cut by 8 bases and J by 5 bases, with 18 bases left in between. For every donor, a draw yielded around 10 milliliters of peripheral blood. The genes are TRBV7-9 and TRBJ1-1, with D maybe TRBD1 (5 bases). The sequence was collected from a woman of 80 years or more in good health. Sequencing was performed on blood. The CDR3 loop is CASGRSGGGTEAFF. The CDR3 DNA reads TGTGCCAGCGGCCGAAGCGGGGGAGGGACTGAAGCTTTCTTT.